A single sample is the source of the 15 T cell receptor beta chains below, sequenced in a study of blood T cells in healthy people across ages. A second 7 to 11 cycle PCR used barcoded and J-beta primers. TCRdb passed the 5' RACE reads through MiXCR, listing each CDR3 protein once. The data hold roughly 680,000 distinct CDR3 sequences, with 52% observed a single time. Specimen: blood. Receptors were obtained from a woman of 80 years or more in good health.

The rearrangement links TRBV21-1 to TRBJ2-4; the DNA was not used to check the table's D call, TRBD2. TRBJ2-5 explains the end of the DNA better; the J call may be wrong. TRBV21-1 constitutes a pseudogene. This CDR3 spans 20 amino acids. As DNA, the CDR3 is TGTGCCAGCAGCAAAGTAGTCCTAGCGGGACTGCACTGCCCCGAAGAGACCCAGTACTTC. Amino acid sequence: CASSKVVLAGLHCPEETQYF.

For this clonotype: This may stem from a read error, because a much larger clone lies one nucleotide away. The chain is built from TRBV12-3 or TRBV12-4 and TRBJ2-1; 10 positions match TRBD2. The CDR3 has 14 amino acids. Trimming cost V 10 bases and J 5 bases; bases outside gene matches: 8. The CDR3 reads CANRSGRAHNEQFF. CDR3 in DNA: TGTGCCAACAGAAGCGGGAGGGCCCACAATGAGCAGTTCTTC.

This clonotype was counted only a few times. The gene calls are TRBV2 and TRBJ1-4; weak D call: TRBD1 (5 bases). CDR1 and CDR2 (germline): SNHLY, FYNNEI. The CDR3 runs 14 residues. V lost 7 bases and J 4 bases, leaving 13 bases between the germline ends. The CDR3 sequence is CASTVQGSNEKLFF. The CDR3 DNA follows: TGTGCCAGCACCGTCCAGGGAAGTAATGAAAAACTGTTTTTT. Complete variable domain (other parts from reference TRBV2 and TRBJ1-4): EPEVTQTPSHQVTQMGQEVILRCVPISNHLYFYWYRQILGQKVEFLVSFYNNEISEKSEIFDDQFSVERPDGSNFTLKIRSTKLEDSAMYFCASTVQGSNEKLFFGSGTQLSVL.

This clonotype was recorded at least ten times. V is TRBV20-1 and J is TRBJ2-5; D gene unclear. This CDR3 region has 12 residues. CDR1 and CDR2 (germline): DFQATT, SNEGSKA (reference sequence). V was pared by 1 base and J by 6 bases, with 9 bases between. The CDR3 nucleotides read TGCAGTGCTAGAGTAGCTACCCAGACCCAGTACTTC. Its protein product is CSARVATQTQYF.

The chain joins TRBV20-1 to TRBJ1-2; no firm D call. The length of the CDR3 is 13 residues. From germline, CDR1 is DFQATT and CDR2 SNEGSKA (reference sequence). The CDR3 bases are TGCAACAGTACCTTGAACAGCAACTATGGCTACACCTTC. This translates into CNSTLNSNYGYTF.

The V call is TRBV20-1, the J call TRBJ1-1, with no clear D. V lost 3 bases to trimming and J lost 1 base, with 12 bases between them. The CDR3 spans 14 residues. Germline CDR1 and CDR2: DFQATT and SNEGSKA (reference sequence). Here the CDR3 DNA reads TGCAGTGCTAGGGACCCGGCTAAGAACACTGAAGCTTTCTTT. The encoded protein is CSARDPAKNTEAFF.

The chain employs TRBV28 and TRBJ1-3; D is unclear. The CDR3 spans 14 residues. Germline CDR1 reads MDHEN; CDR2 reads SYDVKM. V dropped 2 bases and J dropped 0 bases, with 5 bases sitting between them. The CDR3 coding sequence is TGTGCCAGCAGTTTACCGATCTCTGGAAACACCATATATTTT. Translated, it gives CASSLPISGNTIYF.

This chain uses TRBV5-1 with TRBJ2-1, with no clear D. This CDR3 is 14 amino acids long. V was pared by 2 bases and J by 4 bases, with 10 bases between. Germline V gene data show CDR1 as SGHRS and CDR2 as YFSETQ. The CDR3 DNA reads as TGCGCCAGCAGCTTCTCACCGACATACAATGAGCAGTTCTTC. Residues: CASSFSPTYNEQFF.

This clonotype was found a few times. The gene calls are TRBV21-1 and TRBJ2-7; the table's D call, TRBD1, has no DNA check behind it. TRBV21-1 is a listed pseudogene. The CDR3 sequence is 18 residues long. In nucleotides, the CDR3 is TGTGCCAGCAGCAAAAAACACCGGGACCCAACTCCTCACTACGAGCAGTACTTC. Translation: CASSKKHRDPTPHYEQYF.

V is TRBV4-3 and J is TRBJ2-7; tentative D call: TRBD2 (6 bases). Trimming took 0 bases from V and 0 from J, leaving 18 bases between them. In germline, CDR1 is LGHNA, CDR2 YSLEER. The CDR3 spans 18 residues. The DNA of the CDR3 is TGCGCCAGCAGCCAAGATTGGAGGGCCCGCTTCGACTCCTACGAGCAGTACTTC. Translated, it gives CASSQDWRARFDSYEQYF.

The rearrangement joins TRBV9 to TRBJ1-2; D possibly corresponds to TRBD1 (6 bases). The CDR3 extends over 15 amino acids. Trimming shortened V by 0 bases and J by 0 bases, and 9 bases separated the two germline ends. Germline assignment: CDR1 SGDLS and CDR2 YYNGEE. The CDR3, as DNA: TGTGCCAGCAGCGTAGAGGACAGAGCTAACTATGGCTACACCTTC. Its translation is CASSVEDRANYGYTF.

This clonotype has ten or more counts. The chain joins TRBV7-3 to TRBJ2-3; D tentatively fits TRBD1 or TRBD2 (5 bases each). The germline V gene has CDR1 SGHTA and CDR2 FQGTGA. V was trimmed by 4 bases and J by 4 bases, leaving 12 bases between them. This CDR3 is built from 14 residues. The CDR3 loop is CASSSSQGADTQYF. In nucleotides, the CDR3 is TGTGCCAGCAGCTCCAGCCAGGGAGCAGATACGCAGTATTTT.

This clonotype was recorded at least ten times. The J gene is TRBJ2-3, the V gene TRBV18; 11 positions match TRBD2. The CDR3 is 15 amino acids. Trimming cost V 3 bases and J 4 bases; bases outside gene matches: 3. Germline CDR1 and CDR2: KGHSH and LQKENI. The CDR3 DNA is TGTGCCAGCTCACCCTCTAGCGGGAGGTCAGATACGCAGTATTTT. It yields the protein CASSPSSGRSDTQYF.

The CDR3, as DNA: TGCGCCAGCAGCCAAGAGTGGGGGGGCTACGAGCAGTACTTC. It translates to CASSQEWGGYEQYF. The chain recombines TRBV4-1 with TRBJ2-7; 7 bases fit TRBD2. The CDR3 sequence is 14 residues long. The V segment lost 0 bases and the J segment 3 bases; nucleotides outside the gene matches: 2. Germline CDR1 MGHRA, CDR2 YSYEKL.

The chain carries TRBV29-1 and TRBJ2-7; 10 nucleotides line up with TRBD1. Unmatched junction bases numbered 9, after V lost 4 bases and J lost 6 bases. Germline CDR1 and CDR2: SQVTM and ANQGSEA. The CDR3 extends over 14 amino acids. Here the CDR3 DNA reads TGCAGCGTTGCCGGGACAGGGGATGGGTCCGAGCAGTACTTC. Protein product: CSVAGTGDGSEQYF.